The 23 T cell receptor beta chains below come from one sample, sequenced in a study of blood T cell repertoires in COVID-19. Some clones are missing from TCRdb's copy, which holds only in-frame ones; the method was immunoSEQ multiplex PCR. The sample shows 200,000 to 300,000 clones, 80% to 90% of them seen only once. The source material was peripheral blood. The receptors derive from a woman aged 50 to 60 with acute or convalescent COVID-19.

The rearrangement joins TRBV24-1 to TRBJ2-5; TRBD2 matches at 14 bases. The CDR3 runs to 17 residues. In germline, CDR1 is KGHDR, CDR2 SFDVKD. With 3 bases clipped from V and 1 base from J, the junction kept 3 bases outside the gene matches. This chain's CDR3 is CATSDPGLAGAQETQYF. CDR3 nucleotides: TGTGCCACCAGTGATCCGGGACTAGCGGGGGCCCAAGAGACCCAGTACTTC.

V and J are TRBV6-2 or TRBV6-3 and TRBJ2-3; no clear D gene. Germline CDR1 reads MNHEY; CDR2 reads SVGEGT. Trimming stripped 2 bases from V and 6 bases from J, with 6 bases between. The CDR3 is 12 residues long. DNA of the CDR3: TGTGCCAGCAGTTACGGCCCTGATACGCAGTATTTT. It codes for CASSYGPDTQYF.

The chain carries TRBV7-2 and TRBJ2-1; 10 positions agree with TRBD2. J was trimmed by 9 bases and V by 1 base; bases with no gene match: 0. Germline CDR1 and CDR2: SGHTA and FQGNSA. There are 13 residues in the CDR3. DNA for the CDR3: TGTGCCAGCAGCTTAGGGACTAGCGGTGAGCAGTTCTTC. Its translation is CASSLGTSGEQFF.

This clone came up a few times. This chain connects TRBV30 to TRBJ2-7; TRBD1 matches 10 bases. The J segment lost 3 bases and the V segment lost 4 bases, leaving 6 bases of the junction unmatched. The CDR3 is made up of 14 amino acids. CDR1 GTSNPN and CDR2 SVGIG come from the germline V gene (reference sequence). The CDR3 coding sequence is TGTGCCTGGAAACGGGACAGGGGAAACTACGAGCAGTACTTC. This sequence encodes CAWKRDRGNYEQYF.

The chain combines TRBV5-1 with TRBJ1-4; TRBD1 is a possible D gene (6 bases). The length of the CDR3 is 15 residues. Germline CDR1 SGHRS, CDR2 YFSETQ. Trimming cost V 0 bases and J 5 bases, with 11 bases left between them. CDR3 nucleotides: TGCGCCAGCAGCTTGGCGGACAGAAAAAATGAAAAACTGTTTTTT. Amino acid sequence: CASSLADRKNEKLFF.

The rearrangement links TRBV4-3 to TRBJ2-7; TRBD2 aligns across 8 bases. Trimming took 1 base from V and 2 from J; bases not matched to a gene: 1. CDR1 is LGHNA, CDR2 YSLEER, per germline. The CDR3 is 14 amino acids. The CDR3 here is CASSQAGGPYEQYF. Written as DNA, the CDR3 is TGCGCCAGCAGCCAAGCGGGAGGGCCCTACGAGCAGTACTTC.

The chain combines TRBV7-3 with TRBJ2-6, with 11 bases identical to TRBD2. This CDR3 is built from 17 residues. Germline values: CDR1 SGHTA, CDR2 FQGTGA. V was pared by 3 bases and J by 0 bases, with 1 base of the junction left unmatched. CDR3 sequence (DNA): TGTGCCAGCAGCTTCACTAGCGGGAGCTCTGGGGCCAACGTCCTGACTTTC. Translating it yields CASSFTSGSSGANVLTF.

The rearrangement links TRBV6-4 to TRBJ1-1, with D unclear. The CDR3 is made up of 14 amino acids. V was cut by 6 bases and J by 3 bases, with 14 bases left in between. Germline CDR1 MRHNA, CDR2 SNTAGT. This CDR3 reads CASRRNLADTEAFF. The CDR3 DNA follows: TGTGCCAGCAGGAGGAACCTGGCGGACACTGAAGCTTTCTTT.

The chain combines TRBV28 with TRBJ2-1; 9 bases map to TRBD2. This CDR3 has 17 amino acids. Germline V gene lookup returns CDR1 MDHEN and CDR2 SYDVKM. Trimming cost V 5 bases and J 0 bases; bases outside gene matches: 8. This CDR3 reads CASSQPLSGSSYNEQFF. The CDR3 DNA reads as TGTGCCAGCAGTCAACCCCTTAGCGGGAGCTCCTACAATGAGCAGTTCTTC.

The chain carries TRBV5-1 and TRBJ1-1; 9 nucleotides align to TRBD1. Germline values: CDR1 SGHRS, CDR2 YFSETQ. The V and J ends lost 4 bases and 0 bases, in that order; junction bases with no gene match: 13. The CDR3 totals 18 residues. In DNA, the CDR3 is TGCGCCAGCAGCGTGTCCACAGGGGGCTCGGCGATGAACACTGAAGCTTTCTTT. Translating it yields CASSVSTGGSAMNTEAFF.

The J gene is TRBJ2-3, the V gene TRBV6-2 or TRBV6-3, with 11 bases fitting TRBD1. The CDR3 runs 16 residues. Germline CDR1 reads MNHEY; CDR2 reads SVGEGT. The V and J ends lost 5 bases and 5 bases, in that order; junction bases with no gene match: 9. CDR3 DNA sequence: TGTGCCAGCAGTGAGCGGACAGGGGGCTGGGAAGATACGCAGTATTTT. Translated: CASSERTGGWEDTQYF.

J is TRBJ2-1 and V is TRBV4-2, with 7 bases lining up with TRBD2. CDR1 LGHNA and CDR2 YNFKEQ come from the germline V gene. Losses at the gene ends were 2 bases for V and 4 bases for J; bases not matched to a gene: 11. CDR3 size: 17 residues. DNA of the CDR3: TGTGCCAGCAGCCAAAGTCTAGCGGAAGCCATGTACAATGAGCAGTTCTTC. It is translated as CASSQSLAEAMYNEQFF.

This clone occurred once. This chain uses TRBV5-1 with TRBJ1-1; TRBD1 agrees at 9 bases. With V trimmed by 7 bases and J by 5 bases, 6 bases remained unmatched. This CDR3 region has 13 residues. The germline V gene has CDR1 SGHRS and CDR2 YFSETQ. CDR3 region: CASSNRGQTEAFF. The CDR3 nucleotides read TGCGCCAGCTCAAACAGGGGGCAAACTGAAGCTTTCTTT.

The chain has TRBV29-1 and TRBJ1-2; 8 nucleotides agree with TRBD1. Germline CDR1 SQVTM, CDR2 ANQGSEA. V was pared by 8 bases and J by 7 bases, with 6 bases of the junction left unmatched. This CDR3 has 11 residues. The CDR3 spells CSYRGWVGYTF. The CDR3, as DNA: TGCAGCTACAGGGGGTGGGTTGGCTACACCTTC.

This clone was seen a single time. The chain combines TRBV24-1 with TRBJ2-3, with TRBD1 matching over 7 bases. The CDR3 is 14 amino acids. Germline values: CDR1 KGHDR, CDR2 SFDVKD. The V and J ends lost 4 bases and 4 bases, in that order; junction bases with no gene match: 4. CDR3 DNA: TGTGCCACCAGTGACATACAGGGGTCAGATACGCAGTATTTT. Amino acids: CATSDIQGSDTQYF.

The CDR3 DNA reads TGTGCCTGGAGTGTACCTCGACAGGGGAAAGAGACCCAGTACTTC. It encodes CAWSVPRQGKETQYF. The chain is built from TRBV30 and TRBJ2-5, with 8 bases fitting TRBD1. After removal of 0 bases from V and 3 bases from J, the junction contained 6 bases not matched to a gene. The CDR3 consists of 15 residues. The germline gives CDR1 GTSNPN, CDR2 SVGIG (reference sequence).

This rearrangement joins TRBV4-1 to TRBJ1-1, with D unclear. V lost 1 base to trimming and J lost 5 bases, with 8 bases between them. CDR1 is MGHRA and CDR2 is YSYEKL in the germline V gene. This CDR3 comprises 13 residues. The CDR3 is CASSQGPGTEAFF. The CDR3 nucleotides are TGCGCCAGCAGCCAAGGCCCGGGAACTGAAGCTTTCTTT.

This clone has a single count. The chain carries TRBV28 and TRBJ1-2; 9 bases match TRBD1. CDR1 and CDR2 from the germline V gene are MDHEN and SYDVKM. The CDR3 consists of 13 residues. V trimming: 8 bases; J trimming: 6 bases; junction bases outside the gene matches: 7. CDR3 sequence: CASHQGQGDGYTF. The DNA of the CDR3 is TGTGCCAGCCACCAGGGACAGGGAGATGGCTACACCTTC.

The rearrangement joins TRBV30 to TRBJ1-4; D is perhaps TRBD1 (5 bases). Germline loops: CDR1 GTSNPN, CDR2 SVGIG (reference sequence). This CDR3 comprises 12 residues. Trimming pared 3 bases from V and 10 bases from J, leaving 12 bases between. The CDR3 is CAWREGSGKLFF. CDR3 DNA sequence: TGTGCCTGGAGGGAGGGGTCAGGAAAACTGTTTTTT.

The rearrangement joins TRBV13 to TRBJ2-7; the match to TRBD2 covers 7 bases. CDR1 PRHDT and CDR2 FYEKMQ come from the germline V gene (reference sequence). This CDR3 is 13 amino acids long. V trimming: 5 bases; J trimming: 7 bases; junction bases outside the gene matches: 8. The CDR3 is CASSPPRGGEQYF. In DNA, the CDR3 is TGTGCCAGCAGCCCTCCGCGGGGAGGGGAGCAGTACTTC.

This chain joins TRBV9 and TRBJ2-1; 12 positions agree with TRBD2. The length of the CDR3 is 19 residues. Germline CDR1 is SGDLS and CDR2 is YYNGEE. Trimming removed 3 bases from V and 0 bases from J; junction bases left unmatched: 10. CDR3 coding DNA: TGTGCCAGCAGCGGAGGGACTAGCGGGTCGCGTAGCTCCTACAATGAGCAGTTCTTC. Its protein product is CASSGGTSGSRSSYNEQFF.

The rearrangement links TRBV7-9 to TRBJ2-1; 8 bases map to TRBD1. Germline assignment: CDR1 SEHNR and CDR2 FQNEAQ (reference sequence). The V gene end was trimmed by 5 bases and the J gene end by 3 bases; junction bases not matched to a gene: 6. CDR3 length equals 15 residues. This CDR3 reads CASSPRTGIYNEQFF. The DNA of the CDR3 is TGTGCCAGCAGCCCTAGGACAGGGATCTACAATGAGCAGTTCTTC.

The chain carries TRBV6-2 or TRBV6-3 and TRBJ2-1; 12 bases are a match to TRBD2. Germline lookup yields CDR1 MNHEY and CDR2 SVGEGT. This CDR3 region has 15 residues. V was clipped by 2 bases and J by 6 bases; unmatched bases: 2. The CDR3 reads CASSYPTSGSNEQFF. The CDR3 nucleotides read TGTGCCAGCAGTTACCCGACTAGCGGGAGCAATGAGCAGTTCTTC.